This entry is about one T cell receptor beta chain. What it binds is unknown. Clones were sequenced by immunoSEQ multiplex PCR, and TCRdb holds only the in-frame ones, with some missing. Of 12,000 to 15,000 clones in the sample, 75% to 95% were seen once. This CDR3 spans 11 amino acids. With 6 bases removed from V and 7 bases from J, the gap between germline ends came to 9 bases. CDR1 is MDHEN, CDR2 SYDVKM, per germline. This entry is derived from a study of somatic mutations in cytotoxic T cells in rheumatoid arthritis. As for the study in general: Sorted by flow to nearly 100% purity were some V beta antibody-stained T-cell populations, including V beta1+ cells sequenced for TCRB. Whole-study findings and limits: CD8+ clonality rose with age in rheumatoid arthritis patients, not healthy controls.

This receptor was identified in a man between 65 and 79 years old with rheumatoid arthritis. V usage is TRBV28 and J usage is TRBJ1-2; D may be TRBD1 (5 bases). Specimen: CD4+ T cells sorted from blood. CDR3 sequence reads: CASSAGRGYTF. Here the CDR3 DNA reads TGTGCCAGCAGCGCGGGGCGTGGCTACACCTTC.